These 20 T cell receptor beta chains share one sample of origin, sequenced in a study of T-cell reconstitution after alpha-beta-depleted transplantation in children. The authors prepared the TCRbeta library with unique molecular identifiers. Via MiXCR, TCRdb re-called the PCR reads, giving one row per CDR3 protein. The sample records approximately 510,000 distinct CDR3 sequences, roughly 18% being singletons. The sample here was PBMCs from the stem cell graft donor, taken from the stem cell graft. These receptors came from a human donor who donated a stem cell graft to a child with acute lymphoblastic leukemia.

This clonotype was detected a few times. J is TRBJ2-6 and V is TRBV7-3; 8 bases align to TRBD2. The CDR3 totals 17 residues. V was clipped by 3 bases and J by 2 bases; unmatched bases: 6. Germline V CDR1 and CDR2: SGHTA, FQGTGA. CDR3 residues: CASSFTGGQAGANVLTF. For the CDR3, the DNA is TGTGCCAGCAGCTTCACGGGGGGGCAGGCTGGGGCCAACGTCCTGACTTTC.

The sample holds many counts of this clonotype. J is TRBJ2-1 and V is TRBV5-1; 11 bases fit TRBD2. The length of the CDR3 is 17 residues. Trimming at V came to 2 bases and at J to 7 bases, leaving 11 bases not matched to a gene. Germline assignment: CDR1 SGHRS and CDR2 YFSETQ. CDR3 DNA: TGCGCCAGCAGCTTAATTAGCGGGAGGGCCATAGGGAATGAGCAGTTCTTC. It codes for CASSLISGRAIGNEQFF.

The chain couples TRBV5-1 to TRBJ1-2; the match to TRBD1 covers 7 bases. With V trimmed by 5 bases and J by 8 bases, 9 bases remained unmatched. CDR1 and CDR2 (germline): SGHRS, YFSETQ. This CDR3 has 13 residues. DNA for the CDR3: TGCGCCAGCAGAAATCAGGGGGGTGTCGGCTACACCTTC. Its protein product is CASRNQGGVGYTF.

A few counts support this clonotype. V is TRBV5-1 and J is TRBJ2-7; perhaps TRBD2 as D (7 bases). The CDR3 totals 15 residues. Germline-derived CDR1 and CDR2 are SGHRS and YFSETQ. Between the trimmed V and J ends, which lost 5 bases and 2 bases, there was a span of 17 bases. The CDR3 region is CASSLMRGLAYEQYF. For the CDR3, the DNA is TGCGCCAGCAGTTTAATGCGGGGGCTGGCCTACGAGCAGTACTTC.

The chain combines TRBV29-1 with TRBJ1-1; TRBD1 matches 7 bases. Per the germline V gene, CDR1 is SQVTM and CDR2 is ANQGSEA. The ends lost 8 bases at V and 4 bases at J; junction bases unmatched: 10. CDR3 length: 13 residues. This CDR3 reads CSTFLTGSTEAFF. The CDR3 bases are TGCAGCACGTTTCTGACAGGGAGCACTGAAGCTTTCTTT.

V usage is TRBV7-9 and J usage is TRBJ2-3; perhaps TRBD1 as D (5 bases). V was clipped by 1 base and J by 3 bases, with 11 bases between them. Germline CDR1 SEHNR, CDR2 FQNEAQ (reference sequence). CDR3 size: 15 residues. The CDR3 spells CASSLDGARTDTQYF. The CDR3 DNA sequence: TGTGCCAGCAGCTTAGATGGGGCTAGAACAGATACGCAGTATTTT.

This chain uses TRBV12-3 or TRBV12-4 with TRBJ2-1; 9 positions match TRBD1. V shed 8 bases and J 8 bases; nucleotides not matched to a gene: 16. The CDR3 is 16 amino acids. CDR3: CASRTEPGQGRYEQFF. The DNA for the CDR3 is TGTGCCAGCCGAACTGAACCGGGACAGGGAAGGTATGAGCAGTTCTTC.

This clonotype was detected a few times. The CDR3 nucleotides are TGTGCCAGCAGCTTTAGGTTTGAGGAGCAGTTCTTC. Translating it yields CASSFRFEEQFF. The chain has TRBV11-2 and TRBJ2-1; D not certain. CDR1 is SGHAT, CDR2 FQNNGV, per germline. Trimming took off 3 bases at V and 10 bases at J, with 10 bases between the two ends. This CDR3 region has 12 residues.

The CDR3 coding sequence is TGTGCCAGCAGTCCAACCGCAGGGGACATGAACACTGAAGCTTTCTTT. Translated, it gives CASSPTAGDMNTEAFF. V usage is TRBV12-3 or TRBV12-4 and J usage is TRBJ1-1, with D maybe TRBD1 (6 bases). The germline V and J ends were trimmed by 5 bases and 0 bases, with 16 bases remaining between them. The CDR3 extends over 16 amino acids.

The chain recombines TRBV29-1 with TRBJ2-1; 12 nucleotides align to TRBD2. The CDR3 is made up of 15 amino acids. J was trimmed by 7 bases and V by 0 bases; bases with no gene match: 4. Per the germline V gene, CDR1 is SQVTM and CDR2 is ANQGSEA. CDR3 region: CSVEDLAGGPNEQFF. The CDR3 DNA reads as TGCAGCGTTGAAGATCTAGCGGGAGGGCCGAATGAGCAGTTCTTC.

The rearrangement links TRBV10-1 to TRBJ2-1; TRBD2 is a possible D gene (6 bases). CDR1 WNHNN and CDR2 SYGVQD come from the germline V gene (reference sequence). The CDR3 contains 16 residues. Trimming removed 0 bases at V and 2 bases at J, with 11 bases between. For the CDR3, the DNA is TGCGCCAGCAGTGAGTCGAGTGGGAGGCCCTACAATGAGCAGTTCTTC. It specifies CASSESSGRPYNEQFF.

This chain links TRBV5-1 with TRBJ2-4, with D hard to call. In germline, CDR1 is SGHRS, CDR2 YFSETQ. Trimming cost V 1 base and J 7 bases, with 3 bases left between them. CDR3 length: 11 amino acids. DNA for the CDR3: TGCGCCAGCAGCTTGTCGAACATTCAGTACTTC. Translated: CASSLSNIQYF.

V usage is TRBV10-2 and J usage is TRBJ2-7; D possibly corresponds to TRBD2 (6 bases). V was shortened by 7 bases and J by 5 bases, with 18 bases between the two germline ends. CDR1 and CDR2 from the germline V gene are WSHSY and SAAADI. The CDR3 has 14 residues. The CDR3: CASTSILANHEQYF. The CDR3 bases are TGCGCCAGCACTTCAATTCTAGCGAACCACGAGCAGTACTTC.

This chain uses TRBV9 with TRBJ1-4; maybe TRBD1 (5 bases). The CDR3 spans 15 residues. Between the trimmed V and J ends, which lost 7 bases and 5 bases, there was a span of 18 bases. CDR1 SGDLS and CDR2 YYNGEE come from the germline V gene. CDR3 amino acids: CASSRGGSSNEKLFF. The CDR3 DNA is TGTGCCAGCTCCCGTGGGGGGTCATCGAATGAAAAACTGTTTTTT. The whole variable domain, remainder taken from reference TRBV9 and TRBJ1-4, is DSGVTQTPKHLITATGQRVTLRCSPRSGDLSVYWYQQSLDQGLQFLIQYYNGEERAKGNILERFSAQQFPDLHSELNLSSLELGDSALYFCASSRGGSSNEKLFFGSGTQLSVL.

The CDR3 sequence is CSAFGGRVYNEQFF. CDR3 in DNA: TGCAGCGCCTTTGGCGGGAGAGTATACAATGAGCAGTTCTTC. J is TRBJ2-1 and V is TRBV29-1, with TRBD2 identical over 7 bases. This CDR3 comprises 14 residues. In germline, CDR1 is SQVTM, CDR2 ANQGSEA. With V trimmed by 7 bases and J by 4 bases, 10 bases remained unmatched.

This clonotype came up a few times. This chain joins TRBV3-1 and TRBJ2-2; 7 bases align to TRBD2. The J segment lost 3 bases and the V segment lost 2 bases, leaving 3 bases of the junction unmatched. The germline CDR1 and CDR2 sequences are LGHDT and YNNKEL (reference sequence). There are 15 residues in the CDR3. CDR3: CASSQTREDTGELFF. CDR3 bases: TGTGCCAGCAGCCAAACCCGGGAGGACACCGGGGAGCTGTTTTTT.

This clonotype occurred many times. CDR3 sequence: CASSVGSHSGANVLTF. In nucleotides, the CDR3 is TGTGCCAGCAGCGTGGGGTCCCACTCTGGGGCCAACGTCCTGACTTTC. The chain employs TRBV5-6 and TRBJ2-6, with D uncertain. This CDR3 region has 16 residues. Germline CDR1 is SGHDT and CDR2 is YYEEEE. V lost 4 bases, J lost 0 bases, and 11 bases lay in between.

This clonotype was seen a few times. The chain joins TRBV5-1 to TRBJ2-7, with 9 bases lining up with TRBD2. CDR3 length equals 15 residues. Germline loops: CDR1 SGHRS, CDR2 YFSETQ. The J segment lost 0 bases and the V segment lost 4 bases, leaving 5 bases of the junction unmatched. CDR3 sequence reads: CASSPIAGASYEQYF. The CDR3 coding sequence is TGCGCCAGCAGCCCTATAGCGGGAGCCTCCTACGAGCAGTACTTC. Full variable domain (rest looked up from reference TRBV5-1 and TRBJ2-7): KAGVTQTPRYLIKTRGQQVTLSCSPISGHRSVSWYQQTPGQGLQFLFEYFSETQRNKGNFPGRFSGRQFSNSRSEMNVSTLELGDSALYLCASSPIAGASYEQYFGPGTRLTVT.

The rearrangement joins TRBV18 to TRBJ2-1, with 10 bases matching TRBD2. The CDR3 totals 17 residues. V lost 8 bases, J lost 5 bases, and 15 bases stayed unmatched. CDR1 and CDR2 from the germline V gene are KGHSH and LQKENI. CDR3 bases: TGTGCCAGCCATATCACCGCCGGGACTAGCGCTCACAATGAGCAGTTCTTC. This codes for CASHITAGTSAHNEQFF.

V gene TRBV30 combines with J gene TRBJ1-1, with 7 bases identical to TRBD1. V lost 4 bases to trimming and J lost 2 bases; unmatched junction nucleotides: 4. CDR1 and CDR2 (germline): GTSNPN, SVGIG (reference sequence). The CDR3 sequence is 13 residues long. The CDR3 sequence is CAWNRGLNTEAFF. The CDR3 DNA follows: TGTGCCTGGAACAGGGGCCTCAACACTGAAGCTTTCTTT.